This entry lists 22 T cell receptor beta chains sequenced from one sample in a study of spatial heterogeneity in lung cancer. General study findings and limits: One measure, the expanded intratumoral alpha and beta TCR count, tracked tumor mutation counts.

Each CDR3 protein gets one entry after TCRdb re-called the 5' RACE reads with MiXCR. The sample consists of just over 800 distinct CDR3 sequences, 7.2% of them appearing once. For these receptors, no antigen is known. Regarding time point: sample taken at primary tumor resection. Here the sequenced sample was lung tumor tissue, taken at surgery. The receptors were gathered from a male donor with early-stage non-small cell lung cancer.

By share, this clonotype counts as large (0.1 to 1%). The J gene is TRBJ1-2, the V gene TRBV6-2 or TRBV6-3, with 12 bases that match TRBD1. In germline, CDR1 is MNHEY, CDR2 SVGEGT. CDR3 length: 18 residues. V trimming: 7 bases; J trimming: 5 bases; junction bases outside the gene matches: 17. This chain's CDR3 is CASTPHRDRGLLKYGYTF. The CDR3 bases are TGTGCCAGCACCCCACACCGGGACAGGGGGCTTCTGAAGTATGGCTACACCTTC.

This clonotype is labeled as large. In DNA, the CDR3 is TGTGCCAGCAGCTTTGGGACAGCTTCTAACTATGGCTACACCTTC. This translates into CASSFGTASNYGYTF. The V and J genes are TRBV12-3 or TRBV12-4 and TRBJ1-2, with 7 bases lining up with TRBD1. V lost 6 bases to trimming and J lost 0 bases; unmatched junction nucleotides: 7. The CDR3 totals 15 residues.

This clonotype is large in the sample. This chain uses TRBV14 with TRBJ1-1; no clear D. The CDR3 sequence is 16 residues long. Trimming took 1 base from V and 3 from J, leaving 15 bases between them. Germline V gives CDR1 SGHDN, CDR2 FVKESK. The DNA for the CDR3 is TGTGCCAGCAGCCAAGTACTGCGGGGATCGGACACTGAAGCTTTCTTT. Translating gives CASSQVLRGSDTEAFF. Full variable domain (rest looked up from reference TRBV14 and TRBJ1-1): EAGVTQFPSHSVIEKGQTVTLRCDPISGHDNLYWYRRVMGKEIKFLLHFVKESKQDESGMPNNRFLAERTGGTYSTLKVQPAELEDSGVYFCASSQVLRGSDTEAFFGQGTRLTVV.

This clonotype is labeled as large. The chain combines TRBV4-2 with TRBJ1-3, with 9 bases lining up with TRBD1. The junction had 3 bases not matched to a gene; V was cut back by 4 bases and J by 5 bases. Germline loops: CDR1 LGHNA, CDR2 YNFKEQ. This CDR3 comprises 14 residues. CDR3 residues: CASSPGQGRNTIYF. The CDR3 region has the DNA TGTGCCAGCAGCCCTGGACAGGGGAGAAACACCATATATTTT.

By proportion, this clonotype is medium-sized. The chain uses TRBV7-9 and TRBJ2-5, with D uncertain. Deletions cut 3 bases from V and 7 bases from J, with 6 bases between. The length of the CDR3 is 11 residues. Germline assignment: CDR1 SEHNR and CDR2 FQNEAQ (reference sequence). The CDR3: CASSLDGTQYF. CDR3 sequence (DNA): TGTGCCAGCAGCTTGGACGGGACCCAGTACTTC.

This clonotype rates as large. The CDR3 DNA follows: TGTGCCAGCAGCGTATCCGGGGGTAGCGGCTACGAGCAGTACTTC. Translated, it gives CASSVSGGSGYEQYF. This chain connects TRBV9 to TRBJ2-7, with a possible D match to TRBD2 (6 bases). The ends were cut back, 1 base at V and 3 bases at J, with 14 bases in the middle. This CDR3 has 15 amino acids. Germline V gene sequence: CDR1 SGDLS, CDR2 YYNGEE.

This clonotype ranks as medium-sized. The genes are TRBV5-4 and TRBJ2-3; 9 bases align to TRBD2. The ends lost 7 bases at V and 2 bases at J; junction bases unmatched: 5. Germline V gene lookup returns CDR1 SGHNT and CDR2 YYREEE (reference sequence). The length of the CDR3 is 14 residues. The CDR3 DNA is TGTGCCAGCGGGAGCGGGGGGTACACAGATACGCAGTATTTT. Translated, it gives CASGSGGYTDTQYF. Combining the CDR3 with reference TRBV5-4 and TRBJ2-3 gives the whole variable domain ETGVTQSPTHLIKTRGQQVTLRCSSQSGHNTVSWYQQALGQGPQFIFQYYREEENGRGNFPPRFSGLQFPNYSSELNVNALELDDSALYLCASGSGGYTDTQYFGPGTRLTVL.

This clonotype occurred many times. The rearrangement links TRBV20-1 to TRBJ2-5; 11 nucleotides align to TRBD2. J was trimmed by 5 bases and V by 0 bases; bases with no gene match: 8. Per germline, CDR1 DFQATT and CDR2 SNEGSKA (reference sequence). The CDR3 runs to 16 residues. The CDR3 sequence: CSARDPLAGGLETQYF. The CDR3 bases are TGCAGTGCTAGAGATCCCCTAGCGGGGGGATTGGAGACCCAGTACTTC.

This clonotype qualifies as large. The chain is built from TRBV28 and TRBJ2-5; D unclear. The CDR3 totals 14 residues. Trimming cost V 1 base and J 6 bases, with 12 bases left between them. Germline V lookup: CDR1 MDHEN, CDR2 SYDVKM. CDR3 sequence reads: CASSLSPAWKTQYF. The CDR3 coding sequence is TGTGCCAGCAGTTTATCCCCTGCCTGGAAGACCCAGTACTTC.

By share, this clonotype counts as medium-sized. V is TRBV11-3 and J is TRBJ2-3, with a weak D call TRBD1 (6 bases). V was trimmed by 5 bases and J by 3 bases, leaving 15 bases between them. The CDR3 runs to 15 residues. Germline V gives CDR1 SGHNT, CDR2 YENEEA. The CDR3 DNA reads as TGTGCCAGCAGCCCCCGGACAGTCGGGACAGATACGCAGTATTTT. Translation gives CASSPRTVGTDTQYF.

In this sample, this clonotype is large. This sequence joins TRBV5-4 and TRBJ2-3; 8 nucleotides match TRBD2. J lost 2 bases, V lost 2 bases, and 4 bases had no gene match. CDR1 is SGHNT and CDR2 is YYREEE in the germline V gene (reference sequence). The CDR3 totals 15 residues. The CDR3 reads CASSLRGGATDTQYF. The CDR3 bases are TGTGCCAGCAGCTTACGGGGGGGCGCCACAGATACGCAGTATTTT.

The rearrangement links TRBV7-2 to TRBJ2-5, with no clear D. The CDR3 consists of 11 residues. Trimming removed 2 bases at V and 7 bases at J, with 5 bases between. The germline CDR1 and CDR2 sequences are SGHTA and FQGNSA. CDR3 sequence (DNA): TGTGCCAGCAGCTTAATGGGGACCCAGTACTTC. It translates to CASSLMGTQYF.

By share, this clonotype ranks as medium-sized. The V and J genes are TRBV7-2 and TRBJ2-1; 9 bases match TRBD1. V shed 3 bases, J shed 5 bases, and the junction held 14 bases outside the gene matches. Germline CDR1 and CDR2: SGHTA and FQGNSA. The CDR3 extends over 18 amino acids. CDR3 in amino acids: CASSLSGTGSRQDNEQFF. As DNA, the CDR3 is TGTGCCAGCAGCTTGTCCGGGACAGGGTCGCGTCAGGACAATGAGCAGTTCTTC.

CDR3 nucleotide sequence: TGCAGTGCTAGCCCGGAGGACTACCGAGATCAAGTGGGAGAGACCCAGTACTTC. As protein: CSASPEDYRDQVGETQYF. The chain has TRBV20-1 and TRBJ2-5, with D possibly matching TRBD2 (6 bases). Per germline, CDR1 DFQATT and CDR2 SNEGSKA (reference sequence). Trimming shortened V by 3 bases and J by 4 bases, and 27 bases separated the two germline ends. The CDR3 has 18 amino acids.

With respect to this clonotype: This may come from a read error, since a much larger clone is one base off. V and J are TRBV29-1 and TRBJ2-5, with D perhaps TRBD1 or TRBD2 (5 bases each). Trimming cost V 8 bases and J 1 base, with 11 bases left between them. The CDR3 sequence is 12 residues long. Germline V CDR1 and CDR2: SQVTM, ANQGSEA. The CDR3 DNA sequence: TGCAGCCATGGTGGGACCCAAGAGACCCAGTACTTC. Translating gives CSHGGTQETQYF.

As to this clonotype: One end of the junction does not line up with germline, which may come from a read error. V usage is TRBV7-2 and J usage is TRBJ1-3; weak D call: TRBD1 (5 bases). Looked up from germline, CDR1 is SGHTA and CDR2 is FQGNSA. The CDR3 has 15 amino acids. In DNA form, the CDR3 reads TGTGCCAGCAGCCGAAAGGGGATCTCTGAAAACACCATATATTTT. This sequence encodes CASSRKGISENTIYF. Drawing the rest from reference TRBV7-2 and TRBJ1-3, the complete variable domain is GAGVSQSPSNKVTEKGKDVELRCDPISGHTALYWYRQSLGQGLEFLIYFQGNSAPDKSGLPSDRFSAERTGGSVSTLTIQRTQQEDSAVYLCASSRKGISENTIYFGEGSWLTVV.

This clonotype ranks as large. The V call is TRBV4-1, the J call TRBJ2-6; 7 positions match TRBD1. CDR3 length equals 18 residues. The germline CDR1 and CDR2 sequences are MGHRA and YSYEKL. V trimming: 3 bases; J trimming: 0 bases; junction bases outside the gene matches: 8. The CDR3 region has the DNA TGCGCCAGCAGCCATAGGAGGACAGGCAACTCTGGGGCCAACGTCCTGACTTTC. The encoded protein is CASSHRRTGNSGANVLTF.

By share, this clonotype counts as large (0.1 to 1%). V gene TRBV29-1 combines with J gene TRBJ1-1; no definite D call. The germline V gene has CDR1 SQVTM and CDR2 ANQGSEA. Trimming removed 7 bases at V and 1 base at J, with 10 bases between. The CDR3 length is 12 residues. CDR3 nucleotide sequence: TGCAGCGCCTCGACACGGAACACTGAAGCTTTCTTT. Its translation is CSASTRNTEAFF.

This clonotype was counted at least ten times. This chain links TRBV29-1 with TRBJ2-5; 8 positions agree with TRBD2. CDR3 size: 13 residues. The V and J ends lost 4 bases and 4 bases, in that order; junction bases with no gene match: 5. Per germline, CDR1 SQVTM and CDR2 ANQGSEA. The DNA of the CDR3 is TGCAGCGTTGCCAACGGGGGGGCAGAGACCCAGTACTTC. Protein product: CSVANGGAETQYF.

This clonotype is large within its sample. V and J are TRBV6-2 or TRBV6-3 and TRBJ2-7; TRBD2 matches at 7 bases. CDR1 and CDR2 (germline): MNHEY, SVGEGT. V lost 5 bases, J lost 3 bases, and 10 bases stayed unmatched. The CDR3 consists of 15 residues. As DNA, the CDR3 is TGTGCCAGCAGTGAGATTACGGGAGGAGACTACGAGCAGTACTTC. The encoded protein is CASSEITGGDYEQYF.

This clonotype came up a few times. The CDR3 sequence is CASSFRPGHYEQYF. The CDR3 DNA sequence: TGTGCCAGCAGCTTCCGGCCGGGGCACTACGAGCAGTACTTC. The gene calls are TRBV7-2 and TRBJ2-7; either TRBD1 or TRBD2 may supply D (5 bases each). Germline V CDR1 and CDR2: SGHTA, FQGNSA. CDR3 length: 14 residues. Trimming removed 3 bases at V and 3 bases at J, with 12 bases between. Drawing the rest from reference TRBV7-2 and TRBJ2-7, the complete variable domain is GAGVSQSPSNKVTEKGKDVELRCDPISGHTALYWYRQSLGQGLEFLIYFQGNSAPDKSGLPSDRFSAERTGGSVSTLTIQRTQQEDSAVYLCASSFRPGHYEQYFGPGTRLTVT.

This clonotype is categorized as large. The gene calls are TRBV9 and TRBJ2-3; 12 nucleotides align to TRBD2. The CDR3 is 18 amino acids. Germline-derived CDR1 and CDR2 are SGDLS and YYNGEE. Trimming cost V 0 bases and J 5 bases; bases outside gene matches: 10. The DNA of the CDR3 is TGTGCCAGCAGCGTAGTTGCTAGCGGGGGGGCGGGTCAAGATACGCAGTATTTT. The encoded protein is CASSVVASGGAGQDTQYF.